A selection of T cell receptor beta chains follows, all from one sample in a study of CD8 T cells in Susac syndrome. TCRdb re-called the immunoSEQ multiplex PCR reads through MiXCR, storing one row per CDR3 protein. The table includes 140,000 or so distinct CDR3 sequences, roughly 94% detected once. Material: CD4+ T cells from PBMCs. All receptors come from a human donor in good health. The CDR3 runs from the conserved cysteine through the conserved F or W. Fields, in order: J gene, D gene, V gene, clone size, CDR3 protein, CDR3 DNA. The D gene is left open where the match is weak. Clone sizes are given selectively: once, few, many, or a class where the clone is expanded.

j_call: TRBJ1-3; d_call: NA; v_call: TRBV7-2; clone_size: NA; cdr3_aa: CASSPLRGPGNTIYF; cdr3_nt: TGTGCCAGCAGCCCACTTAGAGGTCCGGGAAACACCATATATTTT
j_call: TRBJ2-7; d_call: TRBD2; v_call: TRBV5-1; clone_size: NA; cdr3_aa: CASSLTPSGSTGGEQYF; cdr3_nt: TGCGCCAGCAGCTTAACGCCTAGCGGGAGTACCGGAGGCGAGCAGTACTTC
j_call: TRBJ2-3; d_call: NA; v_call: TRBV7-2; clone_size: NA; cdr3_aa: CASSLLTGDTQYF; cdr3_nt: TGTGCCAGCAGCTTACTCACGGGAGATACGCAGTATTTT
j_call: TRBJ2-1; d_call: NA; v_call: TRBV20-1; clone_size: NA; cdr3_aa: CSAPPTRPRDNEQFF; cdr3_nt: TGCAGTGCTCCTCCGACACGGCCAAGAGACAATGAGCAGTTCTTC
j_call: TRBJ2-2; d_call: TRBD1; v_call: TRBV10-3; clone_size: NA; cdr3_aa: CAITDRGNTGELFF; cdr3_nt: TGTGCCATCACGGACAGGGGAAACACCGGGGAGCTGTTTTTT
j_call: TRBJ2-1; d_call: TRBD1; v_call: TRBV5-6; clone_size: NA; cdr3_aa: CASTKTGGAYNEQFF; cdr3_nt: TGTGCCAGCACCAAGACAGGGGGCGCTTACAATGAGCAGTTCTTC
j_call: TRBJ1-6; d_call: TRBD1; v_call: TRBV18; clone_size: once; cdr3_aa: CASSRWDSNSPLHF; cdr3_nt: TGTGCCAGCTCCCGGTGGGACAGCAATTCACCCCTCCACTTT
j_call: TRBJ1-2; d_call: TRBD1; v_call: TRBV29-1; clone_size: NA; cdr3_aa: CSVERGTGVAF; cdr3_nt: TGCAGCGTTGAAAGGGGGACAGGGGTGGCCTTC
j_call: TRBJ1-2; d_call: NA; v_call: TRBV23-1; clone_size: NA; cdr3_aa: CASSQYAPGNYGYTF; cdr3_nt: TGCGCCAGCAGTCAATATGCACCAGGGAACTATGGCTACACCTTC
j_call: TRBJ2-5; d_call: TRBD2; v_call: TRBV15; clone_size: NA; cdr3_aa: CATSRQLAGGLQETQYF; cdr3_nt: TGTGCCACCAGCAGACAACTAGCGGGAGGCTTACAAGAGACCCAGTACTTC
j_call: TRBJ1-5; d_call: NA; v_call: TRBV5-6; clone_size: NA; cdr3_aa: CASSSVRGPNQPQHF; cdr3_nt: TGTGCCAGCAGCTCCGTCAGGGGTCCAAATCAGCCCCAGCATTTT
j_call: TRBJ1-5; d_call: TRBD1; v_call: TRBV19; clone_size: NA; cdr3_aa: CASRLTGQPNQPQHF; cdr3_nt: TGTGCCAGTAGGCTGACAGGGCAACCGAATCAGCCCCAGCATTTT
j_call: TRBJ2-1; d_call: NA; v_call: TRBV5-6; clone_size: NA; cdr3_aa: CASSLALASYNEQFF; cdr3_nt: TGTGCCAGCAGCTTGGCCTTGGCCTCCTACAATGAGCAGTTCTTC
j_call: TRBJ2-6; d_call: NA; v_call: TRBV19; clone_size: NA; cdr3_aa: CASSIKRAGANVLTF; cdr3_nt: TGTGCCAGTAGTATAAAGAGGGCTGGGGCCAACGTCCTGACTTTC
j_call: TRBJ2-7; d_call: TRBD2; v_call: TRBV6-2/TRBV6-3; clone_size: once; cdr3_aa: CASRETSGTYEQYF; cdr3_nt: TGTGCCAGCAGGGAAACTAGCGGGACTTACGAGCAGTACTTC
j_call: TRBJ1-1; d_call: TRBD1; v_call: TRBV12-3/TRBV12-4; clone_size: few; cdr3_aa: CASSLARGGTEAFF; cdr3_nt: TGTGCCAGCAGTTTGGCCAGGGGGGGTACTGAAGCTTTCTTT
j_call: TRBJ1-2; d_call: NA; v_call: TRBV29-1; clone_size: NA; cdr3_aa: CSVVPFYGYTF; cdr3_nt: TGCAGCGTTGTACCGTTCTATGGCTACACCTTC
j_call: TRBJ2-5; d_call: NA; v_call: TRBV7-9; clone_size: NA; cdr3_aa: CASSSTGPVNRETQYF; cdr3_nt: TGTGCCAGCAGCTCGACCGGACCGGTCAACAGAGAGACCCAGTACTTC
j_call: TRBJ2-2; d_call: TRBD2; v_call: TRBV5-1; clone_size: NA; cdr3_aa: CASSPGTSGSTGELFF; cdr3_nt: TGCGCCAGCAGCCCAGGGACTAGCGGGAGCACCGGGGAGCTGTTTTTT
j_call: TRBJ1-1; d_call: NA; v_call: TRBV19; clone_size: NA; cdr3_aa: CASSVQTNTEAFF; cdr3_nt: TGTGCCAGTAGTGTCCAGACGAACACTGAAGCTTTCTTT
j_call: TRBJ2-5; d_call: TRBD1; v_call: TRBV6-6; clone_size: NA; cdr3_aa: CATRTGEETQYF; cdr3_nt: TGTGCCACGAGGACAGGGGAAGAGACCCAGTACTTC
j_call: TRBJ2-2; d_call: TRBD2; v_call: TRBV20-1; clone_size: NA; cdr3_aa: CSAGYPGLAGDGSGELFF; cdr3_nt: TGCAGTGCTGGGTATCCGGGACTAGCGGGAGATGGTTCCGGGGAGCTGTTTTTT
j_call: TRBJ1-1; d_call: TRBD1; v_call: TRBV4-2; clone_size: NA; cdr3_aa: CASSQGRQGGFDTEAFF; cdr3_nt: TGTGCCAGCAGCCAAGGTCGGCAGGGGGGATTTGACACTGAAGCTTTCTTT
j_call: TRBJ1-2; d_call: TRBD1; v_call: TRBV19; clone_size: once; cdr3_aa: CASSIDREGYGYTF; cdr3_nt: TGTGCCAGTAGTATCGACAGGGAGGGCTATGGCTACACCTTC
j_call: TRBJ1-5; d_call: TRBD1; v_call: TRBV6-1; clone_size: NA; cdr3_aa: CASNDRVKQPQHF; cdr3_nt: TGTGCCAGCAATGACAGGGTAAAACAGCCCCAGCATTTT
j_call: TRBJ2-7; d_call: TRBD1; v_call: TRBV30; clone_size: NA; cdr3_aa: CAGQARVGYEQYF; cdr3_nt: TGTGCCGGACAGGCCAGGGTGGGCTACGAGCAGTACTTC
j_call: TRBJ2-3; d_call: TRBD2; v_call: TRBV27; clone_size: NA; cdr3_aa: CASSSPRGVSGSTDTQYF; cdr3_nt: TGTGCCAGCAGTTCACCACGGGGGGTTAGCGGGAGCACAGATACGCAGTATTTT
j_call: TRBJ2-7; d_call: NA; v_call: TRBV20-1; clone_size: NA; cdr3_aa: CSARDSGLYEQYF; cdr3_nt: TGCAGTGCTAGAGATTCCGGGCTCTACGAGCAGTACTTC
j_call: TRBJ1-1; d_call: TRBD1; v_call: TRBV6-5; clone_size: NA; cdr3_aa: CASSRDRGHTEAFF; cdr3_nt: TGTGCCAGCAGTAGGGACAGGGGGCACACTGAAGCTTTCTTT
j_call: TRBJ2-5; d_call: TRBD2; v_call: TRBV13; clone_size: NA; cdr3_aa: CASSSGLAGPDGTQYF; cdr3_nt: TGTGCCAGCAGCTCCGGACTAGCGGGACCGGATGGGACCCAGTACTTC
j_call: TRBJ1-5; d_call: NA; v_call: TRBV5-8; clone_size: NA; cdr3_aa: CASSYGIQAFGNQPQHF; cdr3_nt: TGTGCCAGCAGCTACGGGATACAGGCGTTTGGCAATCAGCCCCAGCATTTT
j_call: TRBJ2-7; d_call: TRBD1; v_call: TRBV9; clone_size: NA; cdr3_aa: CASSPRQGKDYEQYF; cdr3_nt: TGTGCCAGCAGCCCAAGACAGGGGAAGGACTACGAGCAGTACTTC
j_call: TRBJ2-4; d_call: NA; v_call: TRBV7-2; clone_size: NA; cdr3_aa: CASRLWREAKNIQYF; cdr3_nt: TGTGCCAGCAGACTTTGGCGAGAAGCCAAAAACATTCAGTACTTC
j_call: TRBJ2-3; d_call: TRBD2; v_call: TRBV2; clone_size: once; cdr3_aa: CASISGSADTQYF; cdr3_nt: TGTGCCAGCATTAGCGGGAGTGCAGATACGCAGTATTTT
j_call: TRBJ2-1; d_call: TRBD2; v_call: TRBV19; clone_size: NA; cdr3_aa: CASTRPPVNGLAGGPYNEQFF; cdr3_nt: TGTGCCAGTACCCGCCCCCCCGTGAATGGACTAGCGGGAGGGCCCTACAATGAGCAGTTCTTC
j_call: TRBJ2-1; d_call: TRBD2; v_call: TRBV5-1; clone_size: NA; cdr3_aa: CASSPGGVAVVYNEQFF; cdr3_nt: TGCGCCAGCAGCCCGGGGGGGGTAGCGGTCGTGTACAATGAGCAGTTCTTC
j_call: TRBJ2-2; d_call: NA; v_call: TRBV27; clone_size: NA; cdr3_aa: CASKVSGTGELFF; cdr3_nt: TGTGCCAGCAAAGTTTCGGGCACCGGGGAGCTGTTTTTT
j_call: TRBJ1-1; d_call: NA; v_call: TRBV5-6; clone_size: NA; cdr3_aa: CASSYLFTGQYTEAFF; cdr3_nt: TGTGCCAGCAGCTACTTGTTTACCGGACAGTACACTGAAGCTTTCTTT
j_call: TRBJ2-7; d_call: TRBD2; v_call: TRBV5-4; clone_size: once; cdr3_aa: CASSPSGRGYEQYF; cdr3_nt: TGTGCCAGCAGCCCTAGCGGGAGAGGGTACGAGCAGTACTTC
j_call: TRBJ2-3; d_call: NA; v_call: TRBV6-5; clone_size: NA; cdr3_aa: CASSYLGSNTDTQYF; cdr3_nt: TGTGCCAGCAGTTACTTGGGCAGCAACACAGATACGCAGTATTTT
j_call: TRBJ1-4; d_call: NA; v_call: TRBV4-1; clone_size: NA; cdr3_aa: CASSHPARANEKLFF; cdr3_nt: TGCGCCAGCAGCCATCCGGCCCGGGCTAATGAAAAACTGTTTTTT
j_call: TRBJ2-6; d_call: NA; v_call: TRBV30; clone_size: once; cdr3_aa: CAWGANRVSGANVLTF; cdr3_nt: TGTGCCTGGGGAGCGAACAGGGTTTCTGGGGCCAACGTCCTGACTTTC
j_call: TRBJ2-5; d_call: NA; v_call: TRBV2; clone_size: NA; cdr3_aa: CASKEGGQTQYF; cdr3_nt: TGTGCCAGCAAGGAAGGAGGTCAGACCCAGTACTTC
j_call: TRBJ2-7; d_call: NA; v_call: TRBV10-1; clone_size: NA; cdr3_aa: CASSDGGGRGEQYF; cdr3_nt: TGCGCCAGCAGTGATGGAGGGGGCCGGGGCGAGCAGTACTTC
j_call: TRBJ1-2; d_call: TRBD1; v_call: TRBV24-1; clone_size: NA; cdr3_aa: CATSENRGSYGYTF; cdr3_nt: TGTGCCACCAGTGAGAACAGGGGGAGCTATGGCTACACCTTC
j_call: TRBJ2-5; d_call: TRBD2; v_call: TRBV5-4; clone_size: NA; cdr3_aa: CASSLGLAGAGYHETQYF; cdr3_nt: TGTGCCAGCAGCCTTGGGCTAGCGGGAGCGGGGTACCATGAGACCCAGTACTTC
j_call: TRBJ2-7; d_call: TRBD1; v_call: TRBV30; clone_size: NA; cdr3_aa: CAWRGQGLGEQYF; cdr3_nt: TGTGCCTGGAGGGGACAGGGTCTAGGCGAGCAGTACTTC